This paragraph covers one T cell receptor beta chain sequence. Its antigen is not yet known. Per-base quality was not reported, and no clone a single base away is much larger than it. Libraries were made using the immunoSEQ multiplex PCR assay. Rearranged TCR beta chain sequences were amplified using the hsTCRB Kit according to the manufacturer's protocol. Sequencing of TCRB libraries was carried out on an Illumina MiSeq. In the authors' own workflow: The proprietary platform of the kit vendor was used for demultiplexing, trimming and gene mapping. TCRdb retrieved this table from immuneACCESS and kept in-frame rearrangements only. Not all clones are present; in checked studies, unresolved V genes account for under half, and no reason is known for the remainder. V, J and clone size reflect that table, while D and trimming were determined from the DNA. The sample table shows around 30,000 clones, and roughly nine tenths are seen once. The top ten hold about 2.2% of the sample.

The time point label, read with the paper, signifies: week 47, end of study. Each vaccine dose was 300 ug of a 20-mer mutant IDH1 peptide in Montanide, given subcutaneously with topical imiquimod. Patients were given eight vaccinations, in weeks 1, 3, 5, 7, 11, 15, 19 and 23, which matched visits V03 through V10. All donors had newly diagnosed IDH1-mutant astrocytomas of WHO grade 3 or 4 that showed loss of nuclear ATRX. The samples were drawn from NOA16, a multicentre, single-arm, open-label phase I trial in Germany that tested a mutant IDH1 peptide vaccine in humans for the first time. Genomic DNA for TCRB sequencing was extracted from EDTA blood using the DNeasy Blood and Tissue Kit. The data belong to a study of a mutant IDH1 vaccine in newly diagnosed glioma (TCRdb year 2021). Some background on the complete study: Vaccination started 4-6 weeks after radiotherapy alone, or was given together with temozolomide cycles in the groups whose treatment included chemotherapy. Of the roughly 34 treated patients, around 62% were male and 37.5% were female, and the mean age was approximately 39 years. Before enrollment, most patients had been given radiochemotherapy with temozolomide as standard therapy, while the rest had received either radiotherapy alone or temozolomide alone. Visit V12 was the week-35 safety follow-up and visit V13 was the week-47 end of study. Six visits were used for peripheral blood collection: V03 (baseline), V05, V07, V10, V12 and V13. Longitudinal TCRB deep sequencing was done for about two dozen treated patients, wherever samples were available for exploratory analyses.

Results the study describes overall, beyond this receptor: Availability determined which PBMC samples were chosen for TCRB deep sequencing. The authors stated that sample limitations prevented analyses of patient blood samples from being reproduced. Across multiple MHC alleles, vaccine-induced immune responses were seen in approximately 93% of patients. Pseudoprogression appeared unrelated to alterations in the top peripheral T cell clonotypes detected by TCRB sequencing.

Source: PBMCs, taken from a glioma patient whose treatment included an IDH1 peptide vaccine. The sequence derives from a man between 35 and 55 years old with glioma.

CDR3 loop: CASSQDIGQGAGELFF. In nucleotides, the sequence is TGTGCCAGCAGCCAAGATATCGGGCAGGGTGCCGGGGAGCTGTTTTTT. The chain is encoded by TRBV4-2 joined to TRBJ2-2; perhaps TRBD1 is the D gene, with 5 bases matching. The CDR3, cysteine through phenylalanine, is 16 amino acids long. Left in the record is the CDR3 DNA by itself, 48 bases read in frame from the first base. The germline V gene sets CDR1 to LGHNA and CDR2 to YNFKEQ. V was cut back by 0 bases and J by 6 bases, leaving a gap of 14 bases between them.